This T cell receptor (beta chain) was obtained from a study of response to subunit inactivated influenza vaccine. Study results and caveats: Authors suggested each seasonal influenza vaccination recruits few new T cells.

CDR3 length: 15 amino acids. From germline, CDR1 is SGHNT and CDR2 YYREEE (reference sequence). V lost 2 bases and J lost 2, with 11 bases in between. TCRdb re-called the RT-PCR reads through MiXCR, storing one row per CDR3 protein. The sample consists of roughly 790,000 distinct CDR3 sequences, approximately 21% of them appearing once. There are a few counts of this clonotype. What it binds is unknown. This receptor was taken from a man aged 45-65 years who received an inactivated influenza vaccine. The chain is built from TRBV5-4 and TRBJ2-1; no firm D call. The sequenced sample was PBMCs from blood, obtained about 5 days after vaccination. CDR3 sequence (DNA): TGTGCCAGCAGCTTCTTTTTAAGGGCCTACAATGAGCAGTTCTTC. Translated, it gives CASSFFLRAYNEQFF.